The rows below give T cell receptor beta chains drawn from one sample of a study of low-dose radiotherapy and immunotherapy resistance in tumors. TCRdb re-derived calls from the reads in MiXCR, one entry per CDR3 protein. This sample has roughly 52,000 distinct CDR3 sequences, with around 34% found just once. This specimen consisted of PBMCs, obtained after low-dose radiotherapy plus immunotherapy. The receptors were gathered from a male donor with rectosigmoid adenocarcinoma. CDR3s include the opening cysteine and the closing phenylalanine or tryptophan. D genes are given only for firm matches. Size is stated for part of the rows, as once, few or many counts, or as a class when the clone is expanded.

clone_size	v_call	d_call	j_call	cdr3_nt	cdr3_aa
NA	TRBV29-1	NA	TRBJ2-6	TGCAGCGGCGTCACTGGGGCCAACGTCCTGACTTTC	CSGVTGANVLTF
many	TRBV7-9	NA	TRBJ1-1	TGTGCCAGCAGCCTTCCTCAGACAGAAGCTTTCTTT	CASSLPQTEAFF
few	TRBV28	NA	TRBJ2-7	TGTGCCAGCCGACCTTCCAACCCCGCCTACGAGCAGTACTTC	CASRPSNPAYEQYF
many	TRBV19	NA	TRBJ2-4	TGTGCCAGTAGTCCGGGGCCCAAAAACATTCAGTACTTC	CASSPGPKNIQYF
NA	TRBV20-1	NA	TRBJ2-3	TGCAGTCCCGCCCGGAGGGGTACAGATACGCAGTATTTT	CSPARRGTDTQYF
many	TRBV18	TRBD1	TRBJ1-2	TGTGCCAGCTCACCCAGCACAGGGGCGGAAGGCTACACCTTC	CASSPSTGAEGYTF
many	TRBV3-1	TRBD2	TRBJ2-2	TGTGCCAGCTCCCGGGCTAGCGGGAGCACCGGGGAGCTGTTTTTT	CASSRASGSTGELFF
few	TRBV9	NA	TRBJ2-2	TGTGCCAGCAGCGTTTGGGCTACGAACACCGGGGAGCTGTTTTTT	CASSVWATNTGELFF
NA	TRBV11-1	TRBD2	TRBJ2-2	TGTGCCAGCAGCTTCAGACTAGCGGACACCGGGGAGCTGTTTTTT	CASSFRLADTGELFF
many	TRBV7-8	TRBD2	TRBJ2-1	TGTGCCAGCAGCCACATACTAGCGGGAGATGAGCAGTTCTTC	CASSHILAGDEQFF
NA	TRBV18	TRBD1	TRBJ2-2	TGTGCCAGCTCACCAAGACAACCGGGACAGGATAGCACCGGGGAGCTGTTTTTT	CASSPRQPGQDSTGELFF
many	TRBV12-3/TRBV12-4	NA	TRBJ2-2	TGTGCCAGCAGTCTCCAGACTATGAACACCGGGGAGCTGTTTTTT	CASSLQTMNTGELFF
few	TRBV6-1	TRBD2	TRBJ2-7	TGTGCCAGCAGTGAACTAGCGGGAGGGTCCTACGAGCAGTACTTC	CASSELAGGSYEQYF
medium-sized	TRBV28	NA	TRBJ2-1	TGTGCCAGCAGTCCGGGGGGCCGGTTGAATGAGCAGTTCTTC	CASSPGGRLNEQFF
once	TRBV24-1	TRBD2	TRBJ2-5	TGTGCCACCAGTGGACTAGCGGGAGACCAAGAGACCCAGTACTTC	CATSGLAGDQETQYF
NA	TRBV29-1	NA	TRBJ2-5	TGCAGCTCGGGGGAAGAGACCCAGTACTTC	CSSGEETQYF
many	TRBV11-2	NA	TRBJ2-2	TGTGCCAGCAGCTTAGTGAACACCGGGGAGCTGTTTTTT	CASSLVNTGELFF
many	TRBV4-2	TRBD2	TRBJ2-1	TGTGCCAGCAGCCCTATGGGGCTAGCGGGGGGCCTAAATGAGCAGTTCTTC	CASSPMGLAGGLNEQFF
NA	TRBV28	NA	TRBJ2-5	TGTGCCAGCAGGGGGGGCCCGCTGGAGACCCAGTACTTC	CASRGGPLETQYF
NA	TRBV5-5	TRBD1	TRBJ2-1	TGTGCCAGCAGCATCCGGGACAGCTCCTACAATGAGCAGTTCTTC	CASSIRDSSYNEQFF
NA	TRBV28	NA	TRBJ2-1	TGTGCCAGCAGAGGCAGGGCACCTAGGGATGAGCAGTTCTTC	CASRGRAPRDEQFF
many	TRBV5-1	TRBD2	TRBJ2-5	TGCGCCAGCAGCCCTAGGACTAGCGGGAGAGGGGCCCAAGAGACCCAGTACTTC	CASSPRTSGRGAQETQYF
many	TRBV4-3	TRBD1	TRBJ2-4	TGCGCCAGCAGCCCTACAGGGGATGCCAAAAACATTCAGTACTTC	CASSPTGDAKNIQYF
many	TRBV6-2/TRBV6-3	TRBD1	TRBJ2-1	TGTGCCAGCAGCCCCCCCGGGACAGGGGGCTATGAGCAGTTCTTC	CASSPPGTGGYEQFF
NA	TRBV6-6	TRBD1	TRBJ2-3	TGTGCCAGCAGTTACTCTTTTGTCGGGACAGGGCGCGAAGATACGCAGTATTTT	CASSYSFVGTGREDTQYF
many	TRBV2	NA	TRBJ1-1	TGTGCCAGCAGTGATGCGAACACTGAAGCTTTCTTT	CASSDANTEAFF
many	TRBV25-1	TRBD1	TRBJ2-5	TGTGCCAGCAGCCAGGGGGCGAGGGAGACCCAGTACTTC	CASSQGARETQYF